The 5 T cell receptor beta chains below come from one sample, sequenced in a study of identical twins. TCRdb reprocessed the 5' RACE reads via MiXCR and lists one record per CDR3 protein. The sample lists about 190,000 distinct CDR3 sequences; approximately 16% were seen once. These data also featured in a second study, about T cells expressing NK-cell markers.

Sequenced sample: CD8+ T cells sorted from blood. All receptors come from a woman aged 18-29 years in good health.

The chain combines TRBV11-2 with TRBJ2-7; D not resolved. The germline V gene encodes CDR1 SGHAT and CDR2 FQNNGV. The CDR3 runs to 11 residues. The V gene lost 5 bases and the J gene lost 6 bases, with 8 bases spanning the gap. The DNA of the CDR3 is TGTGCCAGCAGCCCCGGCATCGAGCAGTACTTC. It is translated as CASSPGIEQYF. The full variable domain, completed using reference TRBV11-2 and TRBJ2-7, is EAGVAQSPRYKIIEKRQSVAFWCNPISGHATLYWYQQILGQGPKLLIQFQNNGVVDDSQLPKDRFSAERLKGVDSTLKIQPAKLEDSAVYLCASSPGIEQYFGPGTRLTVT.

The chain is built from TRBV4-3 and TRBJ2-3, with 9 bases lining up with TRBD2. The V segment lost 1 base and the J segment 2 bases; nucleotides outside the gene matches: 4. The CDR3 extends over 16 amino acids. CDR1 and CDR2 from the germline V gene are LGHNA and YSLEER. The CDR3 spells CASSQAAGGLTDTQYF. CDR3 sequence (DNA): TGCGCCAGCAGCCAAGCAGCGGGAGGACTCACAGATACGCAGTATTTT.

This clonotype showed up just a few times. V is TRBV20-1 and J is TRBJ2-7; D might be TRBD2 (6 bases). V was trimmed by 4 bases and J by 3 bases, leaving 13 bases between them. This CDR3 is built from 13 residues. The germline gives CDR1 DFQATT, CDR2 SNEGSKA (reference sequence). The CDR3 DNA is TGCAGTGCTACCGCCCGACTAGGCTACGAGCAGTACTTC. Its protein product is CSATARLGYEQYF.

The chain employs TRBV9 and TRBJ2-1, with 7 bases aligning to TRBD2. The CDR3 contains 13 residues. Germline-derived CDR1 and CDR2 are SGDLS and YYNGEE. V lost 0 bases to trimming and J lost 7 bases; unmatched junction nucleotides: 1. The CDR3 loop is CASSVASGNEQFF. In DNA form, the CDR3 reads TGTGCCAGCAGCGTAGCTAGCGGTAATGAGCAGTTCTTC.

CDR3 loop: CASSIGTGASSTEAFF. CDR3 sequence (DNA): TGTGCCAGCAGCATCGGGACAGGGGCCTCGAGCACTGAAGCTTTCTTT. The chain couples TRBV9 to TRBJ1-1, with 10 bases aligning to TRBD1. Germline CDR1 and CDR2: SGDLS and YYNGEE. Trimming took 4 bases from V and 4 from J; bases not matched to a gene: 10. This CDR3 is 16 amino acids long.